There are many counts of the clone carrying this T cell receptor beta chain. Its cognate antigen is unknown. Preparing the TCRbeta library involved the use of unique molecular identifiers. TCRdb fed the PCR reads into MiXCR, producing one record per CDR3 protein. The repertoire holds about 160,000 distinct CDR3 sequences, 11% seen once, with 13% in the top ten. Germline CDR1 DFQATT, CDR2 SNEGSKA (reference sequence). CDR3 length: 15 amino acids. V lost 0 bases, J lost 4 bases, and 8 bases stayed unmatched. This sample was taken from a study of T-cell reconstitution after alpha-beta-depleted transplantation in children. Findings and caveats of the study: Diversity and T-cell counts at one year after transplant derived mostly from new T cells. The study traced high day-60 TCRbeta diversity in some patients to surviving recipient T cells and thymic progenitors. In patients about two months after transplant, alpha-beta T cells reportedly arose from several hundred expanded graft clones.

The receptor was isolated from a boy younger than 10 with acute myeloid leukemia, due to receive a stem cell transplant. Sequencing used PBMCs, obtained before TCRalphabeta/CD19-depleted stem cell transplant. The rearrangement joins TRBV20-1 to TRBJ2-7, with 8 bases that match TRBD2. DNA for the CDR3: TGCAGTGCTAGAGATGTAGCGGGAAGGTCGTACGAGCAGTACTTC. Translated: CSARDVAGRSYEQYF.